The sequence of this TCR beta chain was determined in a study of beta chain features in type 1 diabetes. Study-level results: Across patients, naive, central memory and Treg TCRB repertoires exhibited apparently greater similarity than was observed across healthy donors. PCR might favor shorter templates, equally in patients and controls.

By way of CD45RO/CCR7/CD25/CD127/CD95/CD27, the CD4+ regulatory, stem cell-like memory, central memory and naive cells were sorted. This clone turned up a few times. The antigen is not known. TCRB transcripts that were expressed got sequenced, as all of the isolated RNA had been reverse transcribed. Repertoires were generated with immunoSEQ multiplex PCR, while TCRdb's copy carries only in-frame clones and drops some. The table lists 400,000 to 500,000 clones, about 15% of them singletons. The source is a man between 25 and 39 years old in good health. Sequences were obtained from naive CD4+ T cells from blood.

The CDR3, as DNA: TGTGCCAGCAGTTCCCCTGACGGAAACACTGAAGCTTTCTTT. Translation: CASSSPDGNTEAFF. The rearrangement joins TRBV6-6 to TRBJ1-1; no clear D. The V and J ends lost 4 bases and 2 bases respectively, with 11 bases between them. CDR1 and CDR2 (germline): MNHNY, SVGAGI (reference sequence). The CDR3 length is 14 residues.